One and the same sample provided the 13 T cell receptor beta chains below, sequenced in a study of T-cell memory formation after mild COVID-19. TCRdb re-analysed the 5' RACE reads in MiXCR, keeping a single row per CDR3 protein. The table has 470,000 or so distinct CDR3 sequences, more than 15% seen once. The sequenced material came from PBMCs or a T cell subset sorted from them (not recorded which). The source is a man aged 18 to 29 who had mild COVID-19 (a few samples of this study predate the infection). Cell type and time point are not known.

The chain couples TRBV12-3 or TRBV12-4 to TRBJ1-1; possible D gene TRBD1, 5 bases. Trimming took 3 bases from V and 1 from J, leaving 12 bases between them. CDR3 length: 15 amino acids. CDR3 in DNA: TGTGCCAGCAGTTTTTGGGGGATCGGGAACACTGAAGCTTTCTTT. This gives the protein CASSFWGIGNTEAFF.

The chain is built from TRBV9 and TRBJ2-2; D ambiguous. CDR1 and CDR2 from the germline V gene are SGDLS and YYNGEE. The CDR3 is 15 amino acids. V was shortened by 0 bases and J by 0 bases, with 6 bases between the two germline ends. CDR3 DNA sequence: TGTGCCAGCAGCGTAGAGGGAACGAACACCGGGGAGCTGTTTTTT. The encoded protein is CASSVEGTNTGELFF.

The V call is TRBV12-3 or TRBV12-4, the J call TRBJ1-4; 9 bases line up with TRBD1. CDR3 length: 16 residues. V gave up 5 bases and J gave up 8 bases; unmatched junction bases: 12. The CDR3 DNA reads as TGTGCCAGCAGTCCGAAACCGGGACAGGGTGAAGAAAAACTGTTTTTT. Residues: CASSPKPGQGEEKLFF.

V gene TRBV6-6 combines with J gene TRBJ2-3, with D perhaps TRBD1 (6 bases). The germline V and J ends were trimmed by 6 bases and 6 bases, with 16 bases remaining between them. The CDR3 is 14 residues long. Germline CDR1 reads MNHNY; CDR2 reads SVGAGI (reference sequence). In DNA, the CDR3 is TGTGCCAGCAGCCGACAGGTTTTATCGGATACGCAGTATTTT. This translates into CASSRQVLSDTQYF.

This clonotype was seen at least ten times. The rearrangement uses TRBV12-3 or TRBV12-4 and TRBJ2-3, with a tentative D call TRBD2 (6 bases). Trimming left V 3 bases short and J 1 base short, with 11 bases between. The CDR3 loop spans 15 amino acids. The CDR3 DNA reads TGTGCCAGCAGTTTCTCGCGGGGCGGCACAGATACGCAGTATTTT. It encodes CASSFSRGGTDTQYF.

To note about this clonotype: Relative to the germline gene, one junction end is altered; a read error may explain this. V is TRBV12-3 or TRBV12-4 and J is TRBJ2-1, with TRBD2 matching over 7 bases. The CDR3 consists of 10 residues. The CDR3 bases are TGTGCCAGCAGGGGGGGGACCAGCGACTTC. Translating gives CASRGGTSDF.

The chain couples TRBV10-2 to TRBJ2-3; the D gene is possibly TRBD1 (5 bases). The germline CDR1 and CDR2 sequences are WSHSY and SAAADI. V lost 6 bases and J lost 5, with 15 bases in between. The CDR3 is 14 amino acids. The CDR3 DNA reads as TGCGCCAGCAGGGAAGTAACTCAGGGAGATACGCAGTATTTT. This gives the protein CASREVTQGDTQYF.

This clonotype was detected a few times. The rearrangement uses TRBV7-2 and TRBJ1-1, with 7 bases aligning to TRBD1. The germline gives CDR1 SGHTA, CDR2 FQGNSA. J gave up 4 bases and V 6 bases, and 11 bases lay outside the gene matches. CDR3 length equals 15 residues. CDR3 DNA sequence: TGTGCCAGCAGAAACGGACAGGTTTCTGGCACTGAAGCTTTCTTT. This encodes CASRNGQVSGTEAFF.

The gene calls are TRBV7-8 and TRBJ2-1; D is perhaps TRBD1 (5 bases). The CDR3 has 16 residues. Germline-derived CDR1 and CDR2 are SGHVS and FQNEAQ. Trimming removed 1 base from V and 10 bases from J, with 20 bases in between. The CDR3 coding sequence is TGTGCCAGCAGCTTAGAATACAGGCCGTCCATCGGGGAGCAGTTCTTC. Its translation: CASSLEYRPSIGEQFF.

The V call is TRBV12-3 or TRBV12-4, the J call TRBJ1-4; 10 bases are a match to TRBD1. The CDR3 sequence is 15 residues long. With V trimmed by 5 bases and J by 7 bases, 7 bases remained unmatched. CDR3 sequence: CASSPRTGGGEKLFF. In DNA, the CDR3 is TGTGCCAGCAGTCCACGGACAGGGGGTGGTGAAAAACTGTTTTTT.

The V and J genes are TRBV3-1 and TRBJ2-7, with D maybe TRBD1 (5 bases). This CDR3 has 16 amino acids. V lost 0 bases and J 4 bases, leaving 16 bases between the germline ends. Per germline, CDR1 LGHDT and CDR2 YNNKEL (reference sequence). The CDR3 spells CASSQEGVEVTYEQYF. DNA of the CDR3: TGTGCCAGCAGCCAAGAAGGGGTGGAAGTGACTTACGAGCAGTACTTC.

V is TRBV7-2 and J is TRBJ2-3, with D perhaps TRBD1 (5 bases). Trimming stripped 5 bases from V and 4 bases from J, with 10 bases between. The CDR3 runs 13 residues. CDR1 is SGHTA and CDR2 is FQGNSA in the germline V gene. CDR3 sequence reads: CASSHPGPDTQYF. For the CDR3, the DNA is TGTGCCAGCAGCCACCCAGGGCCAGATACGCAGTATTTT.

The chain uses TRBV5-6 and TRBJ1-2; no clear D gene. The CDR3 spans 13 residues. The V gene lost 1 base and the J gene lost 0 bases, with 4 bases spanning the gap. Germline lookup yields CDR1 SGHDT and CDR2 YYEEEE. As DNA, the CDR3 is TGTGCCAGCAGCTTGCAAACTAACTATGGCTACACCTTC. It yields the protein CASSLQTNYGYTF.